Each of the 6 T cell receptor beta chains below was sequenced from the same sample in a study of regulatory T cells in long-lasting Graves disease. Time point specified: newly diagnosed GD, antithyroid drugs for less than 3 months. Researchers made the TCR library from RNA that was extracted from PBMCs. For TCR beta, libraries came from iRepertoire HTBI primers and Arm-PCR of CDR3 regions. MiXCR was run by TCRdb on the multiplex PCR reads, yielding one entry per CDR3 protein. The table lists some 240,000 distinct CDR3 sequences, roughly 19% of them singletons, with over 9.5% in the top ten. These sequences were also reported in another study, on T cells in Graves' hyperthyroidism and ophthalmopathy.

The starting material was peripheral blood mononuclear cells (PBMCs), obtained at new diagnosis, from a patient treated with antithyroid drugs. The receptors come from a woman aged 25-40 years with Graves disease.

This clonotype was detected many times. The chain has TRBV20-1 and TRBJ2-3; TRBD2 matches 14 bases. This CDR3 region has 15 residues. Per germline, CDR1 DFQATT and CDR2 SNEGSKA (reference sequence). V was clipped by 6 bases and J by 5 bases; unmatched bases: 7. The chain's CDR3 is CSANGLAGGGDTQYF. CDR3 bases: TGCAGTGCCAACGGACTAGCGGGAGGCGGAGATACGCAGTATTTT.

This clonotype was counted at least ten times. This chain connects TRBV6-1 to TRBJ1-3, with 9 bases identical to TRBD1. The CDR3 runs to 17 residues. V lost 8 bases, J lost 5 bases, and 16 bases stayed unmatched. Germline assignment: CDR1 MNHNS and CDR2 SASEGT. CDR3 bases: TGTGCCAGCCACTGGACCAGCTCGGGACAGGGTAGAAACACCATATATTTT. Residues: CASHWTSSGQGRNTIYF.

This clonotype was observed many times. This chain connects TRBV15 to TRBJ1-1; unclear D gene. From germline, CDR1 is LNHNV and CDR2 YYDKDF (reference sequence). V dropped 0 bases and J dropped 2 bases, with 4 bases sitting between them. CDR3 length equals 13 residues. For the CDR3, the DNA is TGTGCCACCAGCAGAGATAGAAACACTGAAGCTTTCTTT. Amino acids: CATSRDRNTEAFF.

The gene calls are TRBV4-1 and TRBJ2-2, with a weak D call TRBD2 (6 bases). This CDR3 is 16 amino acids long. Trimming removed 1 base at V and 4 bases at J, with 13 bases between. Germline-derived CDR1 and CDR2 are MGHRA and YSYEKL. CDR3 residues: CASSQATTRPTGELFF. The CDR3 DNA reads TGCGCCAGCAGCCAAGCGACGACTAGACCCACCGGGGAGCTGTTTTTT.

As for this clonotype: Mismatch with germline at one junction end may stem from a read error. V is TRBV5-6 and J is TRBJ2-5, with TRBD1 as a possible D gene (6 bases). The CDR3 is made up of 13 amino acids. In germline, CDR1 is SGHDT, CDR2 YYEEEE. The CDR3 here is CASSFDRRETQCF. As DNA, the CDR3 is TGTGCCAGCAGCTTCGACAGGCGAGAGACCCAGTGCTTT.

This clonotype has a count of ten or more. This chain connects TRBV19 to TRBJ2-5; TRBD1 matches at 10 bases. V shed 5 bases, J shed 4 bases, and the junction held 13 bases outside the gene matches. The germline CDR1 and CDR2 sequences are LNHDA and SQIVND (reference sequence). The length of the CDR3 is 17 residues. The CDR3 loop is CASSGQTGGGWGETQYF. The CDR3 coding sequence is TGTGCCAGTAGTGGCCAGACAGGGGGCGGTTGGGGAGAGACCCAGTACTTC.